Given below is one T cell receptor beta chain in context. Its binding antigen is unknown. There are no base qualities to consult, and no much larger clone falls within one base. The CDR3, from cysteine to phenylalanine, totals 13 residues. Only the CDR3 DNA is retained, 39 bases long and in frame from the first base. The V end gives up 10 bases and the J end 4 bases, leaving 6 bases in the junction not matched to a gene. Via the germline V gene, CDR1 is MNHEY and CDR2 SVGAGI. This sample is drawn from a study of neoadjuvant nivolumab and ipilimumab in lung cancer (dated by TCRdb to the early 2020s). Concerning the study at large: Intravenous nivolumab was dosed at 3 mg/kg on days 1, 15 and 29, and in the combination arm ipilimumab 1 mg/kg was added on day 1 only. TCR repertoires were compared between pretherapy (baseline) peripheral blood and tumors resected at surgery after neoadjuvant immune checkpoint blockade. The major pathologic response (MPR) rate in the intention-to-treat population in each study arm was designated as the primary trial endpoint. The trial treated 44 patients with operable NSCLC: some 23 were randomized to nivolumab monotherapy and roughly 21 to nivolumab plus ipilimumab. Matched pretherapy and resected tumor pairs were analyzed from seven patients, of whom four had been treated with nivolumab and three with nivolumab plus ipilimumab. The paper as a whole reports these results and caveats: Resected tumors had greater TCR richness and clonality than tumor-adjacent uninvolved lung, and increases were observed in more dual-therapy-treated tumors. No significant correlation was found between TCR clonality and pathologic tumor regression, and only one major-pathologic-response sample was available for the clonality analysis. A positive correlation was observed between pretherapy blood TCR richness and richness in tumors resected after neoadjuvant therapy (Spearman R of about 0.83). From pretherapy to surgery, tumor T-cell richness and clonality increased in three of three dual-therapy tumors but in only two of four nivolumab-treated tumors. TCR sequencing was performed in a small number of samples.

Library method: the immunoSEQ multiplex PCR assay. The published analysis was carried out like this. Repertoires were summarized by richness and clonality, and significantly expanded and contracted clones were identified between pre- and post-therapy samples. Here the immuneACCESS table is served through TCRdb, limited to in-frame sequences with V and J called. Missing clones are a known gap in these copies; in checked studies unresolved V genes cover under half, and the rest lacks a known reason. V and J calls and clone size are those listed in that table; D and trimming were worked out from the DNA. The sample records 25,000 to 30,000 clones, 75% to 85% of which are singletons. The ten largest clonotypes hold over 8% of the sample. Interpreted using the paper, the time point label stands for: at surgical resection after neoadjuvant nivolumab +/- ipilimumab. The samples were obtained from NEOSTAR, a phase 2 randomized trial that tested neoadjuvant nivolumab or nivolumab plus ipilimumab, followed by surgery, in operable NSCLC.

Here the sequenced sample was tumor tissue, taken after neoadjuvant nivolumab, alone or with ipilimumab, at or shortly before surgery. The rearranged chain carries TRBV6-5 and TRBJ2-3; 9 middle bases align to TRBD2. This clonotype was obtained from an adult with non-small cell lung cancer. The nucleotides read TGTGCCACTCAAGAGCGGGGGGCAGATACGCAGTATTTT. The encoded protein is CATQERGADTQYF.